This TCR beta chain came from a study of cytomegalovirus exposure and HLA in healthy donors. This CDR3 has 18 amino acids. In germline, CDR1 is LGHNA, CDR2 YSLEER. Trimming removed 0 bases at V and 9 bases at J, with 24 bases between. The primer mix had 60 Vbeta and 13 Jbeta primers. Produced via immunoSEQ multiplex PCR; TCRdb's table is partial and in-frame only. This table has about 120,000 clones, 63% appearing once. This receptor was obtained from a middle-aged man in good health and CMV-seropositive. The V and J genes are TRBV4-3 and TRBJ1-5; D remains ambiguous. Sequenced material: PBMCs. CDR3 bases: TGCGCCAGCAGCCAAGAGAGAGGCAGGAAGGATGGGAGTATGCCCCAGCATTTT. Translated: CASSQERGRKDGSMPQHF.